The present entry profiles one T cell receptor (beta chain) with its context. The same CDR3 is also encoded by other DNA sequences in this sample. The data were obtained in a study of blood T cell repertoires in COVID-19. Overall study context: Samples of COVID-19 (acute and convalescent) were obtained from the United States, Italy and Spain. T cells, B-cell-depleted T cells, or PBMCs provided the cDNA or gDNA that served as material.

Method: immunoSEQ multiplex PCR; TCRdb's copy keeps in-frame clones and lacks some. The sample lists 300,000 to 450,000 clones; 85% were seen once. V lost 4 bases and J lost 2; bases outside the gene matches: 3. CDR3 length: 15 amino acids. From germline, CDR1 is SGDLS and CDR2 YYNGEE. This TCR came from a woman in her late teens or twenties with acute or convalescent COVID-19. This rearrangement joins TRBV9 to TRBJ1-5, with 10 bases matching TRBD1. Sequencing used peripheral blood. CDR3 residues: CASSPGTGGNQPQHF. In DNA form, the CDR3 reads TGTGCCAGCAGCCCCGGGACAGGGGGCAATCAGCCCCAGCATTTT.